This TCR beta chain was identified in a study of immune reconstitution after stem cell transplant in scleroderma. TCRdb re-called the RT-PCR reads with MiXCR, one entry per CDR3 protein. The sample shows roughly 2,400 distinct CDR3 sequences, about 11% of them seen only once. This clonotype is termed medium-sized. CDR1 and CDR2 from the germline V gene are SQVTM and ANQGSEA. CDR3 length: 15 amino acids. The junction had 7 bases not matched to a gene; V was cut back by 2 bases and J by 2 bases. The clonotype comes from a female donor with systemic sclerosis. The chain has TRBV29-1 and TRBJ2-5; 8 nucleotides agree with TRBD1. The sample was acquired before or after autologous hematopoietic stem cell transplantation (not recorded which). The CDR3 loop reads CSVEPTGGTQETQYF. In DNA form, the CDR3 reads TGCAGCGTTGAACCCACAGGGGGTACTCAAGAGACCCAGTACTTC.